This TCR beta chain was retrieved from a study of blood T cell repertoires in COVID-19. In the study overall: PBMCs, B-cell-depleted T cells, or T cells provided the cDNA or gDNA that made up the material.

This clone has just one count. Study processing details: Reference gene primer amplification yielded estimated nucleated cell counts. The repertoire was sequenced with immunoSEQ multiplex PCR; TCRdb's copy has only in-frame clones and lacks some. V and J calls and clone size follow that table, whereas D and trimming were derived from the DNA. The top ten hold 12% of the sample, which has roughly 40,000 clones, about 85% seen once. The ends lost 5 bases at V and 6 bases at J; junction bases unmatched: 13. The CDR3 is 15 amino acids. CDR1 SGHRS and CDR2 YFSETQ come from the germline V gene. The source of this sequence is a human donor in a cohort sampled during active COVID-19. The V gene is TRBV5-1, the J gene TRBJ2-7; the match to TRBD1 covers 8 bases. Material for sequencing was peripheral blood. The CDR3, as DNA: TGCGCCAGCAGTCCTCAGGACAGGGTGCGAGGCGAGCAGTACTTC. Translating it yields CASSPQDRVRGEQYF.